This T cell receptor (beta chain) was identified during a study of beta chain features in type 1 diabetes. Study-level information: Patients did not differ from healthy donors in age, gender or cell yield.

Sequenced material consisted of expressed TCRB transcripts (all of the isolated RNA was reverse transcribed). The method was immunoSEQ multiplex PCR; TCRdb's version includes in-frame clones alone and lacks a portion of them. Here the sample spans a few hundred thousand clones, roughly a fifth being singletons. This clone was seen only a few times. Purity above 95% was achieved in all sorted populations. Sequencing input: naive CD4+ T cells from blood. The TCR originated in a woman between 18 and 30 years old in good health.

The CDR3 spells CASRGLAEHNEQFF. The CDR3 region has the DNA TGTGCCAGCAGGGGACTAGCGGAGCACAATGAGCAGTTCTTC. This chain joins TRBV2 and TRBJ2-1; 11 bases fit TRBD2. This CDR3 is built from 14 residues. V lost 6 bases, J lost 5 bases, and 3 bases stayed unmatched. Germline V gives CDR1 SNHLY, CDR2 FYNNEI.